The 30 T cell receptor beta chains below all came from one sample that was sequenced in a study of T cell repertoires in cytomegalovirus infection. TCRdb reprocessed the reads via MiXCR and lists one record per CDR3 protein. The data contain about 830,000 distinct CDR3 sequences, less than 35% of them singletons. The antigens of these receptors remain unknown. The material sequenced was cultured CD8+ T cells from PBMCs, taken from culture after CMV antigen stimulation. The receptor set was obtained from a human donor in good health (CMV status not recorded). Some clones in this sample may be carry-over from other donors' samples.

The sample holds a few counts of this clonotype. The V call is TRBV5-6, the J call TRBJ2-1, with 10 bases fitting TRBD1. The CDR3 loop spans 15 amino acids. Germline V gene sequence: CDR1 SGHDT, CDR2 YYEEEE. Trimming cost V 4 bases and J 5 bases; bases outside gene matches: 6. The CDR3 DNA reads TGTGCCAGCAGCGGAGGGACAGGGGTAAACAATGAGCAGTTCTTC. Translated, it gives CASSGGTGVNNEQFF.

This clonotype has only a few counts. This chain connects TRBV7-8 to TRBJ2-7, with D uncertain. Germline V CDR1 and CDR2: SGHVS, FQNEAQ. CDR3 length: 14 residues. The ends were cut back, 3 bases at V and 5 bases at J, with 14 bases in the middle. The CDR3 reads CASSFPDLSDEQYF. As DNA, the CDR3 is TGTGCCAGCAGCTTCCCGGACCTGTCAGACGAGCAGTACTTC. The variable domain in full, completed from reference TRBV7-8 and TRBJ2-7, reads GAGVSQSPRYKVAKRGQDVALRCDPISGHVSLFWYQQALGQGPEFLTYFQNEAQLDKSGLPSDRFFAERPEGSVSTLKIQRTQQEDSAVYLCASSFPDLSDEQYFGPGTRLTVT.

This clonotype was counted only a few times. The chain uses TRBV6-2 or TRBV6-3 and TRBJ2-1, with D perhaps TRBD1 (6 bases). The V gene's germline CDR1 is MNHEY and CDR2 SVGEGT. The CDR3 runs to 14 residues. Trimming took off 4 bases at V and 3 bases at J, with 10 bases between the two ends. The CDR3: CASSSPRGYNEQFF. The DNA of the CDR3 is TGTGCCAGCAGTTCCCCCAGGGGCTACAATGAGCAGTTCTTC.

This clonotype appeared once. The chain uses TRBV28 and TRBJ2-2, with D perhaps TRBD1 or TRBD2 (6 bases each). This CDR3 has 18 residues. V was cut by 3 bases and J by 2 bases, with 19 bases left in between. Germline V lookup: CDR1 MDHEN, CDR2 SYDVKM. The CDR3 here is CASSFPVGGLLNTGELFF. CDR3 coding DNA: TGTGCCAGCAGTTTCCCCGTTGGGGGGCTCCTCAACACCGGGGAGCTGTTTTTT. Full variable domain (remainder filled in from reference TRBV28 and TRBJ2-2): DVKVTQSSRYLVKRTGEKVFLECVQDMDHENMFWYRQDPGLGLRLIYFSYDVKMKEKGDIPEGYSVSREKKERFSLILESASTNQTSMYLCASSFPVGGLLNTGELFFGEGSRLTVL.

The sample holds a few counts of this clonotype. The J gene is TRBJ1-1, the V gene TRBV4-1, with a possible D match to TRBD1 (6 bases). The CDR3 runs 15 residues. Trimming took off 4 bases at V and 8 bases at J, with 20 bases between the two ends. The germline CDR1 and CDR2 sequences are MGHRA and YSYEKL. CDR3 residues: CASSLTPGTTNEAFF. DNA of the CDR3: TGCGCCAGCAGCCTAACACCCGGGACAACCAACGAAGCTTTCTTT.

This clonotype was observed at least ten times. This rearrangement joins TRBV7-9 to TRBJ2-1; D is uncertain. The CDR3 extends over 14 amino acids. The germline V and J ends were trimmed by 7 bases and 4 bases, with 14 bases remaining between them. Per the germline V gene, CDR1 is SEHNR and CDR2 is FQNEAQ (reference sequence). The CDR3 nucleotides read TGTGCCAGCATAGGAAGGGAACATTACAATGAGCAGTTCTTC. It is translated as CASIGREHYNEQFF.

This clonotype turned up a few times. The chain carries TRBV6-9 and TRBJ2-1; tentative D call: TRBD2 (5 bases). Germline V CDR1 and CDR2: MNHGY, SVAAGI. Trimming pared 7 bases from V and 8 bases from J, leaving 18 bases between. The CDR3 runs to 14 residues. The CDR3 sequence: CASTPVRETHEQFF. The DNA for the CDR3 is TGTGCCAGCACTCCCGTTAGGGAGACGCATGAGCAGTTCTTC.

Ten or more counts support this clonotype. The chain combines TRBV7-2 with TRBJ2-1, with 11 bases identical to TRBD1. The CDR3 is made up of 17 amino acids. Trimming removed 5 bases from V and 3 bases from J; junction bases left unmatched: 9. In germline, CDR1 is SGHTA, CDR2 FQGNSA. The CDR3 DNA follows: TGTGCCAGCAGCACACTCCTGGGACAGGGGGGCTACAATGAGCAGTTCTTC. The encoded protein is CASSTLLGQGGYNEQFF.

This clonotype was seen only a few times. The chain employs TRBV5-1 and TRBJ1-2; D is possibly TRBD1 (5 bases). From germline, CDR1 is SGHRS and CDR2 YFSETQ. This CDR3 has 13 residues. The V end lost 4 bases, the J end lost 7 bases, and 14 bases lay between the germline ends. The CDR3 coding sequence is TGCGCCAGCAGCCCCACAGGAAGGTCTGGCTACACCTTC. Translating gives CASSPTGRSGYTF.

A remark on this clonotype: A much larger clonotype is one base distant, so this may be a read error. This sequence joins TRBV7-8 and TRBJ1-5, with 11 bases fitting TRBD1. Germline V gene sequence: CDR1 SGHVS, CDR2 FQNEAQ. The CDR3 consists of 12 residues. CDR3 bases: TGTACCACCGGGACAGGGGGTCAGCCCCAGCATTTT. It yields the protein CTTGTGGQPQHF.

This chain's CDR3 is CASSRTRSRYEQYV. The CDR3, as DNA: TGTGCCAGCAGTAGAACACGCTCCCGCTACGAGCAGTACGTC. This chain connects TRBV6-2 or TRBV6-3 to TRBJ2-7; D uncertain. This CDR3 is 14 amino acids long. Trimming stripped 5 bases from V and 3 bases from J, with 14 bases between. Germline assignment: CDR1 MNHEY and CDR2 SVGEGT.

This clonotype occurred many times. The chain is built from TRBV7-2 and TRBJ1-3; unclear D gene. The germline V gene encodes CDR1 SGHTA and CDR2 FQGNSA. V lost 0 bases and J lost 7, with 13 bases in between. This CDR3 is built from 15 residues. The chain's CDR3 is CASSLAAGGRNTIYF. In nucleotides, the CDR3 is TGTGCCAGCAGCTTAGCGGCAGGAGGGAGGAACACCATATATTTT.

This clonotype was recorded at least ten times. The chain combines TRBV7-2 with TRBJ2-5; D gene uncertain. Trimming cost V 1 base and J 5 bases, with 11 bases left between them. The CDR3 is 14 residues long. The germline V gene has CDR1 SGHTA and CDR2 FQGNSA. CDR3 residues: CASSLGSYSETQYF. For the CDR3, the DNA is TGTGCCAGCAGCTTAGGAAGCTACTCGGAGACCCAGTACTTC.

V and J are TRBV27 and TRBJ2-1, with D uncertain. Germline V gene lookup returns CDR1 MNHEY and CDR2 SMNVEV (reference sequence). The CDR3 length is 12 residues. Trimming left V 6 bases short and J 5 bases short, with 8 bases between. The CDR3 nucleotides are TGTGCCAGCAGAAACGGACACAATGAGCAGTTCTTC. Its translation: CASRNGHNEQFF.

V gene TRBV2 combines with J gene TRBJ1-5, with a tentative D call TRBD1 (5 bases). There are 15 residues in the CDR3. V lost 2 bases and J lost 2, with 10 bases in between. CDR1 is SNHLY and CDR2 is FYNNEI in the germline V gene. In DNA form, the CDR3 reads TGTGCCAGCAGTGAAAGCAGGGATCGCAATCAGCCCCAGCATTTT. It is translated as CASSESRDRNQPQHF.

The genes are TRBV7-2 and TRBJ1-2; D remains ambiguous. Trimming pared 5 bases from V and 8 bases from J, leaving 15 bases between. This CDR3 region has 13 residues. Germline values: CDR1 SGHTA, CDR2 FQGNSA. For the CDR3, the DNA is TGTGCCAGCAGCCCAGTCCAACGTGGGGGCTACACCTTC. Protein product: CASSPVQRGGYTF.

The chain employs TRBV2 and TRBJ1-1; D is undetermined. The CDR3 runs 12 residues. Between the trimmed V and J ends, which lost 7 bases and 4 bases, there was a span of 10 bases. Germline V lookup: CDR1 SNHLY, CDR2 FYNNEI. The DNA for the CDR3 is TGTGCCAGCATGTGGGGAATCACTGAAGCTTTCTTT. Protein: CASMWGITEAFF.

The chain uses TRBV7-2 and TRBJ2-5; D is unresolved. Germline V gene sequence: CDR1 SGHTA, CDR2 FQGNSA. CDR3 size: 14 residues. Trimming shortened V by 1 base and J by 6 bases, and 12 bases separated the two germline ends. As DNA, the CDR3 is TGTGCCAGCAGCTTAGTTGAGGAAATGAAGACCCAGTACTTC. Encoded protein: CASSLVEEMKTQYF.

The chain couples TRBV4-1 to TRBJ1-1; 8 bases are a match to TRBD1. The CDR3 runs 16 residues. After removal of 4 bases from V and 1 base from J, the junction contained 8 bases not matched to a gene. Germline V gene sequence: CDR1 MGHRA, CDR2 YSYEKL. This CDR3 reads CASSLSPGTGNTEAFF. In DNA, the CDR3 is TGCGCCAGCAGCCTTTCTCCCGGGACAGGGAACACTGAAGCTTTCTTT.

To note about this clonotype: One junction end disagrees with the germline gene, perhaps due to a read error. This sequence joins TRBV5-5 and TRBJ1-2, with unresolved D. This CDR3 is 13 amino acids long. Looked up from germline, CDR1 is SGHKS and CDR2 is YYEKEE (reference sequence). Here the CDR3 DNA reads TGTGCCAGCAGCTTGGAACGGTTCTATGACTACACCTTC. It yields the protein CASSLERFYDYTF.

This clonotype has at least ten counts. V gene TRBV7-9 combines with J gene TRBJ2-5, with TRBD1 as a possible D gene (6 bases). The CDR3 totals 14 residues. The germline V gene encodes CDR1 SEHNR and CDR2 FQNEAQ (reference sequence). V shed 5 bases and J shed 2 bases, with 12 bases lying between them. The CDR3 DNA follows: TGTGCCAGCAGCCCCCCGGACAGACAAGAGACCCAGTACTTC. It yields the protein CASSPPDRQETQYF.

This clonotype was observed a handful of times. The chain carries TRBV4-1 and TRBJ1-1; D is undetermined. The CDR3 contains 15 residues. Per the germline V gene, CDR1 is MGHRA and CDR2 is YSYEKL. The V end lost 1 base, the J end lost 7 bases, and 16 bases lay between the germline ends. Here the CDR3 DNA reads TGCGCCAGCAGCCAAGTAAGAGAACTGTTAGATGAAGCTTTCTTT. Its translation: CASSQVRELLDEAFF.

This clonotype was seen a few times. The CDR3 nucleotides are TGTGCCAGCAGTTTTGCAGGGAGCACTGAAGCTTTCTTT. Translation gives CASSFAGSTEAFF. V usage is TRBV27 and J usage is TRBJ1-1, with D perhaps TRBD1 (5 bases). This CDR3 has 13 amino acids. The V gene lost 3 bases and the J gene lost 4 bases, with 9 bases spanning the gap. CDR1 MNHEY and CDR2 SMNVEV come from the germline V gene (reference sequence).

This clonotype appeared a few times. The germline gene is not matched at one end of the junction; a read error may be the cause. V usage is TRBV7-9 and J usage is TRBJ2-5; no clear D gene. Looked up from germline, CDR1 is SEHNR and CDR2 is FQNEAQ (reference sequence). The CDR3 has 14 residues. The CDR3 nucleotides are TGTGCCAGCAGCCTAGAGGAGATACAAGAAACCCAGTACTTC. Protein: CASSLEEIQETQYF.

This clonotype was recorded once. The chain carries TRBV6-5 and TRBJ1-1, with D maybe TRBD1 (5 bases). The CDR3 extends over 16 amino acids. The germline V gene encodes CDR1 MNHEY and CDR2 SVGAGI. V was cut by 2 bases and J by 10 bases, with 23 bases left in between. The CDR3 DNA follows: TGTGCCAGCAGTTACCTACCAGGGAACCCCGCCGCCGGAGCTTTCTTT. Translating gives CASSYLPGNPAAGAFF.

The chain combines TRBV2 with TRBJ2-3, with D possibly TRBD2 on 5 matching bases. The CDR3 is 14 amino acids. Trimming left V 4 bases short and J 4 bases short, with 12 bases between. CDR1 and CDR2 from the germline V gene are SNHLY and FYNNEI. The DNA for the CDR3 is TGTGCCAGCAGTGTGACGAGGGTGGCAGATACGCAGTATTTT. Translated, it gives CASSVTRVADTQYF.

This clonotype was counted many times. V usage is TRBV12-3 or TRBV12-4 and J usage is TRBJ2-2, with D tentatively TRBD1 or TRBD2 (6 bases each). This CDR3 is 12 amino acids long. Trimming removed 7 bases at V and 7 bases at J, with 10 bases between. The DNA of the CDR3 is TGTGCCAGCATCAAGGGGGGCGGGGAGCTGTTTTTT. Its protein is CASIKGGGELFF.

This clonotype turned up a few times. The CDR3 nucleotides are TGCGCCAGCAGCCAAGGCGGATTCACCGGGGAGCTGTTTTTT. The encoded protein is CASSQGGFTGELFF. The V and J genes are TRBV4-1 and TRBJ2-2; D gene unclear. The V end lost 1 base, the J end lost 4 bases, and 7 bases lay between the germline ends. This CDR3 has 14 amino acids. CDR1 is MGHRA and CDR2 is YSYEKL in the germline V gene.

This clonotype has just a few counts. V gene TRBV12-3 or TRBV12-4 combines with J gene TRBJ2-1; possible D gene TRBD2, 7 bases. CDR3 length: 15 amino acids. V lost 5 bases and J 0 bases, leaving 11 bases between the germline ends. The CDR3 nucleotides read TGTGCCAGCAGTGGGGGGGCGAGCTCCTACAATGAGCAGTTCTTC. This gives the protein CASSGGASSYNEQFF.

This clonotype was counted only a few times. The chain carries TRBV5-1 and TRBJ1-6; D unresolved. V shed 0 bases and J shed 6 bases, with 13 bases lying between them. This CDR3 is 16 amino acids long. Germline V gene sequence: CDR1 SGHRS, CDR2 YFSETQ. CDR3 region: CASSLDGSGFNSPLHF. The CDR3 nucleotides read TGCGCCAGCAGCTTGGATGGCAGCGGCTTTAATTCACCCCTCCACTTT. The entire variable domain, with the rest obtained from reference TRBV5-1 and TRBJ1-6, is as follows: KAGVTQTPRYLIKTRGQQVTLSCSPISGHRSVSWYQQTPGQGLQFLFEYFSETQRNKGNFPGRFSGRQFSNSRSEMNVSTLELGDSALYLCASSLDGSGFNSPLHFGNGTRLTVT.